Following are 14 T cell receptor beta chains from one sample sequenced in a study of shared T cell receptors in the human thymus. Clones were sequenced by immunoSEQ multiplex PCR, and TCRdb holds only the in-frame ones, with some missing. This sample yields just under 550,000 clones, of which approximately 78% are seen a single time; about 0.014% belongs to the top ten. These same records also appear under a second study, on human thymus T cells.

Sequencing input: thymocytes. These receptors originate from a boy in the first two years of life with a congenital heart defect.

In the case of this clone: Additional DNA sequences in this sample encode the identical CDR3. The gene calls are TRBV27 and TRBJ2-7; tentative D call: TRBD2 (5 bases). The ends were cut back, 4 bases at V and 0 bases at J, with 10 bases in the middle. The germline V gene encodes CDR1 MNHEY and CDR2 SMNVEV (reference sequence). The CDR3 sequence is 14 residues long. CDR3 nucleotides: TGTGCCAGCAGTTCCCCGGGATCCTCCTACGAGCAGTACTTC. Protein: CASSSPGSSYEQYF.

The CDR3 spells CASSESGINSYEQYF. As DNA, the CDR3 is TGTGCCAGCAGTGAATCAGGGATTAATTCCTACGAGCAGTACTTC. The chain recombines TRBV25-1 with TRBJ2-7, with D maybe TRBD1 (5 bases). Germline V gives CDR1 MGHDK, CDR2 SYGVNS. Trimming took off 1 base at V and 1 base at J, with 11 bases between the two ends. This CDR3 has 15 amino acids.

This clone has just one count. The V and J genes are TRBV5-6 and TRBJ1-1; 12 bases are shared with TRBD1. Germline CDR1 and CDR2: SGHDT and YYEEEE. The CDR3 covers 16 residues. The V segment lost 0 bases and the J segment 3 bases; nucleotides outside the gene matches: 3. CDR3 in amino acids: CASSLGDRGPDTEAFF. The CDR3 bases are TGTGCCAGCAGCTTGGGGGACAGGGGGCCGGACACTGAAGCTTTCTTT.

The V gene is TRBV4-3, the J gene TRBJ2-1, with D perhaps TRBD1 (5 bases). Trimming cost V 1 base and J 2 bases, with 9 bases left between them. This CDR3 has 15 amino acids. Germline V gene lookup returns CDR1 LGHNA and CDR2 YSLEER. The CDR3 region has the DNA TGCGCCAGCAGCCAAGTGGGGCACCCCTACAATGAGCAGTTCTTC. It specifies CASSQVGHPYNEQFF.

This chain connects TRBV14 to TRBJ1-2; TRBD1 matches 7 bases. The CDR3 contains 16 residues. Trimming cost V 0 bases and J 4 bases; bases outside gene matches: 8. Per the germline V gene, CDR1 is SGHDN and CDR2 is FVKESK. The DNA of the CDR3 is TGTGCCAGCAGCCAAGAGGGACAGCCGAATCTCTATGGCTACACCTTC. It translates to CASSQEGQPNLYGYTF. Looking up the rest from reference TRBV14 and TRBJ1-2 gives the full variable domain: EAGVTQFPSHSVIEKGQTVTLRCDPISGHDNLYWYRRVMGKEIKFLLHFVKESKQDESGMPNNRFLAERTGGTYSTLKVQPAELEDSGVYFCASSQEGQPNLYGYTFGSGTRLTVV.

The CDR3: CSVEDRSGDGYTF. The CDR3 DNA reads TGCAGCGTTGAAGATAGGTCAGGGGATGGCTACACCTTC. The chain recombines TRBV29-1 with TRBJ1-2; D is possibly TRBD1 (6 bases). CDR3 size: 13 residues. The V gene's germline CDR1 is SQVTM and CDR2 ANQGSEA. The V gene lost 0 bases and the J gene lost 6 bases, with 11 bases spanning the gap.

This chain joins TRBV19 and TRBJ2-7; D is perhaps TRBD1 (6 bases). CDR1 is LNHDA, CDR2 SQIVND, per germline (reference sequence). V shed 5 bases and J shed 2 bases, with 16 bases lying between them. There are 15 residues in the CDR3. The CDR3 sequence is CASSPINRETYEQYF. For the CDR3, the DNA is TGTGCCAGTAGTCCCATAAACAGGGAAACCTACGAGCAGTACTTC. Drawing the rest from reference TRBV19 and TRBJ2-7, the complete variable domain is DGGITQSPKYLFRKEGQNVTLSCEQNLNHDAMYWYRQDPGQGLRLIYYSQIVNDFQKGDIAEGYSVSREKKESFPLTVTSAQKNPTAFYLCASSPINRETYEQYFGPGTRLTVT.

The chain has TRBV29-1 and TRBJ2-5; 7 bases line up with TRBD1. This CDR3 region has 12 residues. The germline gives CDR1 SQVTM, CDR2 ANQGSEA. J gave up 5 bases and V 6 bases, and 6 bases lay outside the gene matches. CDR3 region: CSVETGRETQYF. Here the CDR3 DNA reads TGCAGCGTCGAGACAGGGCGGGAGACCCAGTACTTC.

V usage is TRBV4-3 and J usage is TRBJ1-4, with 7 nucleotides matching TRBD1. The CDR3 contains 15 residues. V lost 4 bases, J lost 5 bases, and 7 bases stayed unmatched. The germline CDR1 and CDR2 sequences are LGHNA and YSLEER. This CDR3 is CASSRDRASNEKLFF. CDR3 bases: TGCGCCAGCAGCCGCGACAGGGCATCGAATGAAAAACTGTTTTTT.

The chain recombines TRBV4-2 with TRBJ2-4; a possible D gene is TRBD1 (6 bases). The V and J ends lost 0 bases and 3 bases respectively, with 9 bases between them. Germline CDR1 is LGHNA and CDR2 is YNFKEQ. This CDR3 is built from 15 residues. CDR3 bases: TGTGCCAGCAGCCAAGAGAGGGACAACAAAAACATTCAGTACTTC. Translating gives CASSQERDNKNIQYF.

This clone has a single count. The V and J genes are TRBV29-1 and TRBJ2-7; perhaps TRBD2 as D (6 bases). Germline V CDR1 and CDR2: SQVTM, ANQGSEA. Trimming removed 3 bases from V and 7 bases from J, with 31 bases in between. This CDR3 has 18 residues. The CDR3 here is CSVETGGREPSLSREQYF. Written as DNA, the CDR3 is TGCAGCGTTGAGACGGGCGGGCGGGAACCCTCACTATCTCGGGAGCAGTACTTC.

The chain joins TRBV29-1 to TRBJ2-5, with D perhaps TRBD2 (6 bases). The CDR3 runs 13 residues. From germline, CDR1 is SQVTM and CDR2 ANQGSEA. The V gene lost 6 bases and the J gene lost 11 bases, with 22 bases spanning the gap. The CDR3, as DNA: TGCAGCGTATACGGGATCCCCCCGGGAGAGCAGTACTTC. Its protein is CSVYGIPPGEQYF.

The J gene is TRBJ1-2, the V gene TRBV9, with no clear D. The CDR3 consists of 15 residues. Germline V gene lookup returns CDR1 SGDLS and CDR2 YYNGEE. V lost 0 bases and J 8 bases, leaving 17 bases between the germline ends. This CDR3 is CASSVERTGDGGYTF. The CDR3 nucleotides read TGTGCCAGCAGCGTAGAAAGGACCGGGGATGGAGGCTACACCTTC.

The chain is built from TRBV5-1 and TRBJ2-5, with D possibly being TRBD2 (5 bases). CDR1 is SGHRS, CDR2 YFSETQ, per germline. This CDR3 comprises 14 residues. Between the trimmed V and J ends, which lost 3 bases and 5 bases, there was a span of 14 bases. The CDR3 region is CASSSTGSGETQYF. CDR3 nucleotide sequence: TGCGCCAGCAGCTCAACGGGGTCCGGGGAGACCCAGTACTTC.